A selection of T cell receptor beta chains follows, all from one sample in a study of cytomegalovirus exposure and HLA in healthy donors. The data were produced by immunoSEQ multiplex PCR, yet TCRdb's version contains in-frame clones alone and is incomplete. The top ten clones hold 4.4% of a sample with 150,000 to 200,000 clones, about 80% of them seen once. Material: PBMCs. These TCRs come from a woman aged 25 to 45 in good health and CMV-seropositive. Both conserved end residues are part of each CDR3. The D gene is left open where the match is weak. A row's size may be missing; if present it is once, few, many or a size class.

clone_size	v_call	d_call	j_call	cdr3_nt	cdr3_aa
NA	TRBV30	NA	TRBJ2-1	TGTGCCTGGATTCCCGCCGGTGGGGCCGGGGGGCAGTTCTTC	CAWIPAGGAGGQFF
NA	TRBV9	TRBD1	TRBJ2-6	TGTGCCAGCAGCGCCAACCGGGACAGGGGGATACAAATCTCTGGGGCCAACGTCCTGACTTTC	CASSANRDRGIQISGANVLTF
NA	TRBV5-1	TRBD1	TRBJ1-1	TGCGCCAGCAGCCTAGGGACAGGGAACACTGAAGCTTTCTTT	CASSLGTGNTEAFF
NA	TRBV7-2	TRBD1	TRBJ1-2	TGTGCCACGGAAGGGGGACAGGGGAACTATGGCTACACCTTC	CATEGGQGNYGYTF
NA	TRBV9	TRBD1	TRBJ1-2	TGTGCCAGCAGCGTACCGGACCACAGGGGGCGACTAGAGTATGGCTACACCTTC	CASSVPDHRGRLEYGYTF
NA	TRBV27	NA	TRBJ2-3	TGTGCCAGCAGTTCCACGTCTGAGCGGCGCACAGATACGCAGTATTTT	CASSSTSERRTDTQYF
few	TRBV7-2	TRBD2	TRBJ2-7	TGTGCCAGCAGACAGCTAGCGGGAGGCCGAGGGTCCTACGAGCAGTACTTC	CASRQLAGGRGSYEQYF
few	TRBV6-4	NA	TRBJ2-1	TGTGCCAGCAGTAGGGGCGCCGAAACCTACAATGAGCAGTTCTTC	CASSRGAETYNEQFF
few	TRBV19	TRBD1	TRBJ1-1	TGTGCCAGTAGTATATCCGGGACAGGGCCTTCCGGAGCTTTCTTT	CASSISGTGPSGAFF
NA	TRBV4-3	TRBD2	TRBJ2-7	TGCGCCAGCAGCCAAGCGTCCCTAGCGGGGCCGTACGAGCAGTACTTC	CASSQASLAGPYEQYF
NA	TRBV29-1	NA	TRBJ2-2	TGCAGCGTTGAAGACTGGGCGGGGCGCACCGGGGAGCTGTTTTTT	CSVEDWAGRTGELFF
NA	TRBV4-1	NA	TRBJ1-4	TGCGCCAGCAGCCAAGGCTACAGGGCGGGTGAAAAACTGTTTTTT	CASSQGYRAGEKLFF
NA	TRBV15	NA	TRBJ2-1	TGTGCCACCAGCTCTTGGGACTCACCTGGAATCTCCTACAATGAGCAGTTCTTC	CATSSWDSPGISYNEQFF
NA	TRBV7-8	NA	TRBJ1-5	TGTGCCAGCAGCTTAAGGCCGACCTTCGTCGGGAATCAGCCCCAGCATTTT	CASSLRPTFVGNQPQHF
NA	TRBV6-6	NA	TRBJ1-2	TGTGCCAGCGGGGGGTCGCTTCCCTCCGAGGGCTATGGCTACACCTTC	CASGGSLPSEGYGYTF
NA	TRBV7-9	TRBD2	TRBJ2-1	TGTGCCAGCAGCGCGCCGGGACTAGCCGGGAATGAGCAGTTCTTC	CASSAPGLAGNEQFF